These T cell receptor beta chains were read from a single sample in a study of blood T cell repertoires in COVID-19. Measured with immunoSEQ multiplex PCR; TCRdb has only the in-frame clones, and not every one. The table lists a few hundred thousand clones, over 85% of them singletons, with 0.8% to 1% in the top ten. The sequencing input was peripheral blood. These receptors were obtained from a man aged 18 to 29 with COVID-19, enrolled during active disease. CDR3s include the opening cysteine and the closing phenylalanine or tryptophan. Each record gives: D gene, V gene, clone size, J gene, CDR3 DNA, CDR3 protein. The D gene is left open where the match is weak. Expanded clones get a size class; other rows say once, few or many, or leave the size out.

d_call: -
v_call: TRBV30
clone_size: -
j_call: TRBJ2-2
cdr3_nt: TGTGCCTGGAGGGTTCTAGGGAGAATAGGGACCGGGGAGCTGTTTTTT
cdr3_aa: CAWRVLGRIGTGELFF

d_call: -
v_call: TRBV5-6
clone_size: -
j_call: TRBJ2-2
cdr3_nt: TGTGCCAGCAGCTCGGGGTACGGGGAGCTGTTTTTT
cdr3_aa: CASSSGYGELFF

d_call: -
v_call: TRBV24-1
clone_size: -
j_call: TRBJ1-5
cdr3_nt: TGTGCCACCAGTGATCCGGGGGTTAGCAATCAGCCCCAGCATTTT
cdr3_aa: CATSDPGVSNQPQHF

d_call: -
v_call: TRBV2
clone_size: -
j_call: TRBJ2-7
cdr3_nt: TGTGCCAGCGGTGGGGGGCGAACCTACGAGCAGTACTTC
cdr3_aa: CASGGGRTYEQYF

d_call: -
v_call: TRBV14
clone_size: -
j_call: TRBJ2-4
cdr3_nt: TGTGCCAGCAGCCAGGGGGCGAGAAACATTCAGTACTTC
cdr3_aa: CASSQGARNIQYF

d_call: -
v_call: TRBV20-1
clone_size: -
j_call: TRBJ2-7
cdr3_nt: TGCAGTGCTACCCTCGTCCCCGAGCAGTACTTC
cdr3_aa: CSATLVPEQYF

d_call: -
v_call: TRBV2
clone_size: -
j_call: TRBJ1-6
cdr3_nt: TGTGCCAGCAGTGACAGGGCCCTGGTGAATTCACCCCTCCACTTT
cdr3_aa: CASSDRALVNSPLHF

d_call: TRBD1
v_call: TRBV28
clone_size: -
j_call: TRBJ1-2
cdr3_nt: TGTGCCAGCAGTACACAGGGGGCGCGAGGCTACACCTTC
cdr3_aa: CASSTQGARGYTF

d_call: TRBD2
v_call: TRBV7-9
clone_size: -
j_call: TRBJ2-1
cdr3_nt: TGTGCCAGCAGCTTAGTCGCGGGAGGGCCGGACAATGAGCAGTTCTTC
cdr3_aa: CASSLVAGGPDNEQFF

d_call: TRBD2
v_call: TRBV5-4
clone_size: -
j_call: TRBJ2-5
cdr3_nt: TGTGCCAGCAGCCCGGGACTAGCGGGGTCTTTTGGGGAGACCCAGTACTTC
cdr3_aa: CASSPGLAGSFGETQYF

d_call: -
v_call: TRBV7-2
clone_size: few
j_call: TRBJ2-7
cdr3_nt: TGTGCCAGCAGCTTAAGCAGGGAACAAAACGAGCAGTACTTC
cdr3_aa: CASSLSREQNEQYF

d_call: TRBD1
v_call: TRBV5-5
clone_size: once
j_call: TRBJ2-5
cdr3_nt: TGTGCCAGCAGCTTTGCGGGACAGGCCGCGGAGACCCAGTACTTC
cdr3_aa: CASSFAGQAAETQYF

d_call: TRBD1
v_call: TRBV19
clone_size: -
j_call: TRBJ2-2
cdr3_nt: TGTGCCAGTAGTATTGGACAGGGGAACACCGGGGAGCTGTTTTTT
cdr3_aa: CASSIGQGNTGELFF

d_call: TRBD2
v_call: TRBV12-3/TRBV12-4
clone_size: -
j_call: TRBJ2-1
cdr3_nt: TGTGCCAGCAGTACCCCACTAGCGTCTGAGCAGTTCTTC
cdr3_aa: CASSTPLASEQFF

d_call: -
v_call: TRBV2
clone_size: -
j_call: TRBJ1-2
cdr3_nt: TGTGCCAGCAGTGGGAACCTGGACAGTTGGACCTTC
cdr3_aa: CASSGNLDSWTF

d_call: -
v_call: TRBV3-1/TRBV3-2
clone_size: once
j_call: TRBJ1-1
cdr3_nt: TGTGCCAGCAGCCCTCTTTCGGCAGGGGCCGCCACTGAAGCTTTCTTT
cdr3_aa: CASSPLSAGAATEAFF

d_call: -
v_call: TRBV2
clone_size: -
j_call: TRBJ1-5
cdr3_nt: TGTGCCACCGCGTCTTCATATAGCAATCAGCCCCAGCATTTT
cdr3_aa: CATASSYSNQPQHF

d_call: -
v_call: TRBV27
clone_size: -
j_call: TRBJ2-7
cdr3_nt: TGTGCCAGCAGAGCTCGCGGTCCCTCCTACGAGCAGTACTTC
cdr3_aa: CASRARGPSYEQYF

d_call: -
v_call: TRBV18
clone_size: -
j_call: TRBJ1-1
cdr3_nt: TGTGCCAGCTCACCGTTGCAGGGTGAAGTGAACACTGAAGCTTTCTTT
cdr3_aa: CASSPLQGEVNTEAFF

d_call: -
v_call: TRBV25-1
clone_size: -
j_call: TRBJ2-7
cdr3_nt: TGTGCCAGCATTCCTACAGGCCGACCCTACGAGCAGTACTTC
cdr3_aa: CASIPTGRPYEQYF

d_call: TRBD1
v_call: TRBV29-1
clone_size: few
j_call: TRBJ1-1
cdr3_nt: TGCAGCGTTGGACAGGGTTGGAACACTGAAGCTTTCTTT
cdr3_aa: CSVGQGWNTEAFF

d_call: -
v_call: TRBV11-2
clone_size: -
j_call: TRBJ2-7
cdr3_nt: TGTGCCAGCAGCCAGCGAGGGGGGGTCAGCTCCTACGAGCAGTACTTC
cdr3_aa: CASSQRGGVSSYEQYF

d_call: TRBD2
v_call: TRBV3-1/TRBV3-2
clone_size: -
j_call: TRBJ2-7
cdr3_nt: TGTGCCAGCAGCCACGGACTAGCGGGCTACGAGCAGTACTTC
cdr3_aa: CASSHGLAGYEQYF

d_call: -
v_call: TRBV5-1
clone_size: -
j_call: TRBJ1-3
cdr3_nt: TGCGCCAGCAGCCAAACAGGGTTGGAAAACACCATATATTTT
cdr3_aa: CASSQTGLENTIYF

d_call: -
v_call: TRBV10-1
clone_size: -
j_call: TRBJ2-2
cdr3_nt: TGCGCCAGCAGTTTTGAAAGAGACTATAACACCGGGGAGCTGTTTTTT
cdr3_aa: CASSFERDYNTGELFF

d_call: TRBD2
v_call: TRBV24-1
clone_size: -
j_call: TRBJ2-5
cdr3_nt: TGTGCCACCAGTGATTTGGCTAGCGGGAGACTAGAGACCCAGTACTTC
cdr3_aa: CATSDLASGRLETQYF

d_call: -
v_call: TRBV5-5
clone_size: -
j_call: TRBJ2-7
cdr3_nt: TGTGCCAGCAGCTTGGCCGCGGGACCCTACGAGCAGTACTTC
cdr3_aa: CASSLAAGPYEQYF

d_call: TRBD1
v_call: TRBV2
clone_size: -
j_call: TRBJ1-1
cdr3_nt: TGTGCCAGCAGCGACAGGGGTGAAGCTTTCTTT
cdr3_aa: CASSDRGEAFF

d_call: -
v_call: TRBV28
clone_size: -
j_call: TRBJ1-1
cdr3_nt: TGTGCCGGCGGCGGGAACACTGAAGCTTTCTTT
cdr3_aa: CAGGGNTEAFF

d_call: -
v_call: TRBV5-1
clone_size: -
j_call: TRBJ2-7
cdr3_nt: TGCGCCAGCAGCTTCCAGCGTTTCGACGAGCAGTACTTC
cdr3_aa: CASSFQRFDEQYF

d_call: TRBD2
v_call: TRBV7-9
clone_size: -
j_call: TRBJ2-1
cdr3_nt: TGTGCCAGCAGTGCTAGCGGGAGGGCAGGGAATGAGCAGTTCTTC
cdr3_aa: CASSASGRAGNEQFF

d_call: -
v_call: TRBV4-2
clone_size: -
j_call: TRBJ2-2
cdr3_nt: TGTGCCAGCAGCCCTACTTCTGGTGGGGAGCTGTTTTTT
cdr3_aa: CASSPTSGGELFF

d_call: TRBD1
v_call: TRBV7-2
clone_size: -
j_call: TRBJ1-1
cdr3_nt: TGTGCCAGCAGCTACCGGGACAGGCCTGTAGCTTTCTTT
cdr3_aa: CASSYRDRPVAFF

d_call: -
v_call: TRBV5-1
clone_size: few
j_call: TRBJ1-2
cdr3_nt: TGCGCCAGCAGCCGCGGCAGGGGTATTGAGGGCTACACCTTC
cdr3_aa: CASSRGRGIEGYTF

d_call: -
v_call: TRBV6-5
clone_size: -
j_call: TRBJ2-1
cdr3_nt: TGTGCCAGCAGTCTAACTACAGGGCTTAATGAGCAGTTCTTC
cdr3_aa: CASSLTTGLNEQFF

d_call: TRBD1
v_call: TRBV27
clone_size: -
j_call: TRBJ2-7
cdr3_nt: TGTGCCAGCAGAGGACAGGGCTCCTACGAGCAGTACTTC
cdr3_aa: CASRGQGSYEQYF

d_call: TRBD1
v_call: TRBV2
clone_size: -
j_call: TRBJ1-2
cdr3_nt: TGTGCCAGCAGTGTGGGGACAGGGCATAGTGGCTACACCTTC
cdr3_aa: CASSVGTGHSGYTF